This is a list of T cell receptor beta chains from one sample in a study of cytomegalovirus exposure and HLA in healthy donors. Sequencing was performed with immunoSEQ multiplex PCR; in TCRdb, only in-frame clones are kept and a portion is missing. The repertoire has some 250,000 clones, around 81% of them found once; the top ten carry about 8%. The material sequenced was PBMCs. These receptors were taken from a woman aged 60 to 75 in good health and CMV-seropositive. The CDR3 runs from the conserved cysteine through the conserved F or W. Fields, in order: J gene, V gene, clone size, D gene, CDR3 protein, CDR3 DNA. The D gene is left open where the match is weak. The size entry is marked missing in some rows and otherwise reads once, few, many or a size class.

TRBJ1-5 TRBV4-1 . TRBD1 CASSLHRGGQPQHF TGCGCCAGCAGCTTACACAGGGGGGGTCAGCCCCAGCATTTT
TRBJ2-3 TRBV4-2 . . CASSQDGNRGGRDTQYF TGTGCCAGCAGCCAAGATGGGAACAGGGGGGGTAGAGATACGCAGTATTTT
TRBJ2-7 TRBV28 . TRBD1 CASSLYQGAGEQYF TGTGCCAGCAGTTTATACCAGGGGGCGGGTGAGCAGTACTTC
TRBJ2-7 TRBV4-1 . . CASSQAPSASYEQYF TGCGCCAGCAGCCAAGCCCCTAGCGCCTCCTACGAGCAGTACTTC
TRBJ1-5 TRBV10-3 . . CAISGDNQPQHF TGTGCCATCAGTGGAGACAATCAGCCCCAGCATTTT
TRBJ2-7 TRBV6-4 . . CASSPDGGGETEQYF TGTGCCAGCAGCCCCGATGGAGGGGGCGAAACTGAGCAGTACTTC
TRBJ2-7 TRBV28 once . CASSPSGSYEQYF TGTGCCAGCAGTCCTTCGGGGTCCTACGAGCAGTACTTC
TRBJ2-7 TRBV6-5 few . CASSSIGSAGEEQYF TGTGCCAGCAGCTCAATCGGTTCAGCGGGTGAGGAGCAGTACTTC
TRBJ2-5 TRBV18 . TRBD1 CASSPLGQGGETQYF TGTGCCAGCTCACCACTGGGACAGGGGGGAGAGACCCAGTACTTC
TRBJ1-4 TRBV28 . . CASSLAAANEKLFF TGTGCCAGCAGTTTGGCGGCAGCTAATGAAAAACTGTTTTTT
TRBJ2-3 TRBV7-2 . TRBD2 CASSSGLAGGLMQYF TGTGCCAGCAGCTCGGGACTAGCGGGAGGTCTTATGCAGTATTTT
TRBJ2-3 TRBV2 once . CATQRYSSTDTQYF TGTGCCACTCAGCGGTACTCTAGCACAGATACGCAGTATTTT
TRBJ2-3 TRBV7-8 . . CASSLGYRPGGTDTQYF TGTGCCAGCAGCTTAGGATATCGGCCCGGGGGCACAGATACGCAGTATTTT
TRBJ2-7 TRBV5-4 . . CASSSLGGARSNEQYF TGTGCCAGCAGCTCGCTGGGTGGGGCTAGGTCCAACGAGCAGTACTTC
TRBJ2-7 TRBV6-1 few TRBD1 CASSAGTGPYEQYF TGTGCCAGCAGTGCCGGGACAGGGCCCTACGAGCAGTACTTC
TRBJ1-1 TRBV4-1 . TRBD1 CASSQDSPDRSYEAFF TGCGCCAGCAGCCAAGATTCCCCGGACAGGAGCTATGAAGCTTTCTTT
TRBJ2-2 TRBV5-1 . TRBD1 CASSLRTGNTGELFF TGCGCCAGCAGCTTGCGGACAGGAAACACCGGGGAGCTGTTTTTT
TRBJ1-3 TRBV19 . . CASSRLSGNTIYF TGTGCCAGTAGTCGACTCTCTGGAAACACCATATATTTT
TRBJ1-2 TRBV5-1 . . CASSWASHYGYTF TGCGCCAGCAGCTGGGCGAGCCACTATGGCTACACCTTC
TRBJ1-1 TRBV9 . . CASSVVEDTEAFF TGTGCCAGCAGCGTAGTGGAGGACACTGAAGCTTTCTTT
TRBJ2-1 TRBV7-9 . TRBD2 CASSPDLGGLGDNEQFF TGTGCCAGCAGCCCAGATCTAGGCGGACTAGGTGACAATGAGCAGTTCTTC
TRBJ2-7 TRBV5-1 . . CASSLVMSAGEQYF TGCGCCAGCAGCTTGGTTATGTCGGCAGGCGAGCAGTACTTC
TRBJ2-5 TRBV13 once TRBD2 CASSLALAGFEQYF TGTGCCAGCAGCTTAGCCCTAGCGGGATTTGAGCAGTACTTC
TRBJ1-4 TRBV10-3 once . CAISGTGQSAEKLFF TGTGCCATCAGTGGTACAGGGCAGAGCGCTGAAAAACTGTTTTTT
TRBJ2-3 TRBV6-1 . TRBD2 CASSEQGLASYTQYF TGTGCCAGCAGTGAACAGGGACTAGCGTCATATACGCAGTATTTT
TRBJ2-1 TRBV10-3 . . CAISREIGGRTNEQFF TGTGCCATCAGCCGGGAAATCGGAGGGAGAACCAATGAGCAGTTCTTC
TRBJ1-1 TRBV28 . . CASSYIQGAVSAFF TGTGCCAGCAGTTATATCCAGGGCGCGGTTTCAGCTTTCTTT
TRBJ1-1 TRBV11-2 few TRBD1 CASSLGQGTEAFF TGTGCCAGCAGCTTGGGACAGGGTACTGAAGCTTTCTTT
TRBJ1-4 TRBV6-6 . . CASSPGSHLREKLFF TGTGCCAGCAGTCCCGGGTCACATCTCCGGGAAAAACTGTTTTTT
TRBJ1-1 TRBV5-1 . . CASSPWGGANTEAFF TGCGCCAGCAGCCCCTGGGGGGGAGCGAACACTGAAGCTTTCTTT
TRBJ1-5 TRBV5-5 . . CASSLGGGGAGQPQHF TGTGCCAGCAGCTTGGGCGGGGGGGGAGCAGGTCAGCCCCAGCATTTT
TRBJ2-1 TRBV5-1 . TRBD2 CASSLALAGGPPQFF TGCGCCAGCAGCTTGGCACTAGCGGGAGGGCCACCGCAGTTCTTC
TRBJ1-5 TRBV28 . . CASNGGDPSNQPQHF TGTGCCAGCAATGGGGGGGATCCTAGCAATCAGCCCCAGCATTTT
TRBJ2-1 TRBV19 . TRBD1 CASSLTGGNEQFF TGTGCCAGTAGTTTGACAGGGGGCAATGAGCAGTTCTTC